This T cell receptor (beta chain) appears in the sequencing data of a study of blood T cells in healthy people across ages. Only a few counts were recorded for this clonotype. Its antigen is as yet unknown. The CDR3 sequence is 13 residues long. V was shortened by 7 bases and J by 5 bases, with 11 bases between the two germline ends. A second PCR of about 7 to 12 cycles used a sample-barcoded 5' primer and a J-beta primer mix. Template switching added a 12-random-nucleotide identifier to every cDNA molecule. TCRdb independently ran MiXCR on the 5' RACE reads; one entry per CDR3 protein. Among over a million distinct CDR3 sequences listed, more than 35% were seen once. Study findings and constraints: Unknown donor CMV status possibly confounded expanded clonotype changes.

This clonotype was obtained from a woman aged 60-75 years in good health. Sequencing was performed on blood. The rearrangement links TRBV12-3 or TRBV12-4 to TRBJ1-4; possibly TRBD1 for D (5 bases). The CDR3: CASKRQRNEKLFF. The CDR3 DNA follows: TGTGCCAGCAAGAGACAGAGGAATGAAAAACTGTTTTTT.